The entry that follows covers one TCR beta chain sequence. What it binds is unknown. Germline V lookup: CDR1 SQVTM, CDR2 ANQGSEA. The CDR3 extends over 12 amino acids. V shed 4 bases, J shed 8 bases, and the junction held 5 bases outside the gene matches. This entry comes from a study of cytomegalovirus exposure and HLA in healthy donors. Study background: The 100 to 150 validation repertoires and the 666 first-cohort repertoires shared a platform, a later analysis reported.

The method was immunoSEQ multiplex PCR; TCRdb's version includes in-frame clones alone and lacks a portion of them. The data hold about 130,000 clones, with about 96% observed a single time. Study-wide points: Reported performance of the classifier showed diagnosis of cytomegalovirus status with high specificity and sensitivity. Subsequent analysis showed first-cohort TCR clusters tending to co-occur in more than 95 validation repertoires.

Sequenced input: PBMCs. This clonotype was sampled from a man aged 18-30 years in good health and CMV-seronegative. The chain joins TRBV29-1 to TRBJ1-2, with 9 bases that match TRBD1. DNA of the CDR3: TGCAGCGTTGTACAGGGGGCGGGAGGCTACACCTTC. As protein: CSVVQGAGGYTF.